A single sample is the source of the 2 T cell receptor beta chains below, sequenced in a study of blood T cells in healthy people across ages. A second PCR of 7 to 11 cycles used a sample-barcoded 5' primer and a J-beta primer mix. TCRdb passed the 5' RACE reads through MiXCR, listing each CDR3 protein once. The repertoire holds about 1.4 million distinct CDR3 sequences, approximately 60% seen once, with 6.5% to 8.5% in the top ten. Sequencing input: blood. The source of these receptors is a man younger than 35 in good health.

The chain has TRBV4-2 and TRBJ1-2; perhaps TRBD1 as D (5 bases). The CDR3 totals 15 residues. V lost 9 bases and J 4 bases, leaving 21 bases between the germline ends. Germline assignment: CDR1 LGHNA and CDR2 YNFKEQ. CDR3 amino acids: CASGAGSGTGYGYTF. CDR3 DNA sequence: TGTGCCAGTGGGGCAGGGTCAGGAACCGGCTATGGCTACACCTTC.

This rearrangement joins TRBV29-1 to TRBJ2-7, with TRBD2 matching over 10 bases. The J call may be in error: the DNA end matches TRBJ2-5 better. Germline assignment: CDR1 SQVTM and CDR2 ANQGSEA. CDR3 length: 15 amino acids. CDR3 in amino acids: CSLKVTASGSETQYF. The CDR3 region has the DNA TGCAGCCTTAAGGTGACGGCTAGCGGGAGTGAGACCCAGTACTTC.